The next 20 T cell receptor beta chains were all read from a single sample in a study of blood T cells in healthy people across ages. Through a sample-barcoded 5' primer and a J-beta primer mix, a second PCR was run for roughly 7 to 11 cycles. One entry per CDR3 protein, called by TCRdb with MiXCR from the 5' RACE reads. The sample records some 790,000 distinct CDR3 sequences, under 35% being singletons. The sequencing sample was made of blood. All receptors come from a woman of 80 years or more in good health.

As regards this clonotype: A much larger clone sits a single nucleotide away, making a read error possible. The V call is TRBV2, the J call TRBJ1-2, with 8 bases aligning to TRBD1. Germline V gene sequence: CDR1 SNHLY, CDR2 FYNNEI. This CDR3 has 13 amino acids. This CDR3 reads CAGSIGQGQGYTF. The CDR3 DNA reads as TGTGCCGGCAGCATCGGACAGGGCCAGGGCTACACCTTC.

This clonotype was seen many times. V usage is TRBV5-5 and J usage is TRBJ2-1; D uncertain. In germline, CDR1 is SGHKS, CDR2 YYEKEE (reference sequence). Trimming shortened V by 0 bases and J by 5 bases, and 21 bases separated the two germline ends. CDR3 length: 18 amino acids. The CDR3 bases are TGTGCCAGCAGCTTGGGGGGTTCCAGGCCTCGGCTTAACAATGAGCAGTTCTTC. It encodes CASSLGGSRPRLNNEQFF. The full variable domain, rest sourced from reference TRBV5-5 and TRBJ2-1, is DAGVTQSPTHLIKTRGQQVTLRCSPISGHKSVSWYQQVLGQGPQFIFQYYEKEERGRGNFPDRFSARQFPNYSSELNVNALLLGDSALYLCASSLGGSRPRLNNEQFFGPGTRLTVL.

This clonotype was found many times. V usage is TRBV20-1 and J usage is TRBJ2-5; D is unresolved. The length of the CDR3 is 15 residues. Germline lookup yields CDR1 DFQATT and CDR2 SNEGSKA (reference sequence). V was clipped by 3 bases and J by 5 bases, with 19 bases between them. The CDR3 region is CSARQGLLDGETQYF. For the CDR3, the DNA is TGCAGTGCTAGGCAAGGGTTACTGGATGGGGAGACCCAGTACTTC.

As to this clonotype: One base away lies a much larger clone, so this may be a sequencing read error. Likely a read error: the CDR3 ends without its conserved phenylalanine or tryptophan. The gene calls are TRBV14 and TRBJ2-7; D tentatively reads TRBD1 or TRBD2 (7 bases each). This CDR3 comprises 15 residues. CDR1 and CDR2 from the germline V gene are SGHDN and FVKESK. Deletions cut 4 bases from V and 0 bases from J, with 13 bases between. The DNA of the CDR3 is TGTGCCAGCAGCCCCAGGGGGGGAAGCTCCTACGAGCAGTACTCC. Its translation: CASSPRGGSSYEQYS.

The chain combines TRBV2 with TRBJ1-4; TRBD1 agrees at 9 bases. V dropped 4 bases and J dropped 8; count of bases not matched to a gene: 23. Germline V gene sequence: CDR1 SNHLY, CDR2 FYNNEI. This CDR3 comprises 20 residues. The CDR3 sequence is CASSGRAGQGKILIPEKLFF. The CDR3 coding sequence is TGTGCCAGCAGTGGCAGGGCGGGACAGGGAAAAATTCTCATCCCCGAAAAACTGTTTTTT. Combining the CDR3 with reference TRBV2 and TRBJ1-4 gives the whole variable domain EPEVTQTPSHQVTQMGQEVILRCVPISNHLYFYWYRQILGQKVEFLVSFYNNEISEKSEIFDDQFSVERPDGSNFTLKIRSTKLEDSAMYFCASSGRAGQGKILIPEKLFFGSGTQLSVL.

The chain is built from TRBV12-3 or TRBV12-4 and TRBJ2-1; 10 bases line up with TRBD2. The length of the CDR3 is 15 residues. Germline trimming cut 4 bases from V and 13 bases from J; bases unmatched to any gene: 13. The CDR3 bases are TGTGCCAGCAGTTCCCCCGGACTAGCGGCTCCCGAACAGTTCTTC. This gives the protein CASSSPGLAAPEQFF.

This clonotype was observed a few times. The chain recombines TRBV20-1 with TRBJ2-7; a possible D gene is TRBD1 (5 bases). The J call is in doubt because the DNA end fits TRBJ2-5 better. Germline assignment: CDR1 DFQATT and CDR2 SNEGSKA (reference sequence). This CDR3 comprises 12 residues. The CDR3 loop reads CSAMPRVETQYF. CDR3 bases: TGCAGTGCTATGCCCAGGGTGGAGACCCAGTACTTC.

The chain joins TRBV20-1 to TRBJ1-5; TRBD1 matches 7 bases. Trimming cost V 3 bases and J 2 bases; bases outside gene matches: 4. Germline assignment: CDR1 DFQATT and CDR2 SNEGSKA (reference sequence). CDR3 length equals 14 residues. CDR3 nucleotides: TGCAGTGCTAGCGCGCAGGGGGGCAATCAGCCCCAGCATTTT. Its translation: CSASAQGGNQPQHF.

This clonotype showed up many times. The chain carries TRBV2 and TRBJ2-7, with D possibly being TRBD1 (5 bases). The V and J ends lost 4 bases and 6 bases respectively, with 7 bases between them. CDR1 SNHLY and CDR2 FYNNEI come from the germline V gene. CDR3 length: 11 amino acids. CDR3 coding DNA: TGTGCCAGCAGTGGCAGGGTCGAGCAGTACTTC. Translated, it gives CASSGRVEQYF.

Concerning this clonotype itself: The CDR3 does not end in the conserved phenylalanine or tryptophan, so this is likely a read error. The chain is built from TRBV3-1 and TRBJ2-5, with D possibly TRBD1 on 6 matching bases. The J call is in doubt because the DNA end fits TRBJ2-7 better. This CDR3 contains 13 residues. The germline gives CDR1 LGHDT, CDR2 YNNKEL (reference sequence). CDR3 in amino acids: CASGAGEGYEQYL. CDR3 DNA: TGTGCCAGCGGGGCAGGGGAAGGCTACGAGCAGTACTTA.

This clonotype was counted at least ten times. V is TRBV5-1 and J is TRBJ2-5; D possibly uses TRBD1 or TRBD2 (5 bases each). With 0 bases removed from V and 1 base from J, the gap between germline ends came to 10 bases. This CDR3 is 15 amino acids long. The germline gives CDR1 SGHRS, CDR2 YFSETQ. The CDR3 loop is CASSLEAGAQETQYF. The CDR3, as DNA: TGCGCCAGCAGCTTGGAGGCCGGGGCCCAAGAGACCCAGTACTTC.

The V gene is TRBV30, the J gene TRBJ1-3, with 7 bases matching TRBD1. Trimming removed 7 bases from V and 0 bases from J; junction bases left unmatched: 15. Germline CDR1 reads GTSNPN; CDR2 reads SVGIG (reference sequence). The CDR3 sequence is 17 residues long. This chain's CDR3 is CAFARQGLLNSGNTIYF. For the CDR3, the DNA is TGTGCCTTCGCTAGACAGGGACTCCTGAACTCTGGAAACACCATATATTTT.

Turning to this clonotype: The junction departs from the called germline gene at one end, perhaps through a read error. The J gene is TRBJ2-1, the V gene TRBV10-1, with 9 nucleotides matching TRBD1. This CDR3 region has 15 residues. Germline-derived CDR1 and CDR2 are WNHNN and SYGVQD (reference sequence). CDR3 loop: CASSTRDRDGREQFF. CDR3 DNA sequence: TGTGCCAGCAGTACCCGGGACAGGGATGGAAGGGAGCAGTTCTTC.

The sample holds one count of this clonotype. A much larger clonotype is one base distant, so this may be a read error. The rearrangement links TRBV9 to TRBJ2-3, with TRBD2 identical over 8 bases. The length of the CDR3 is 17 residues. J gave up 1 base and V 6 bases, and 13 bases lay outside the gene matches. Per germline, CDR1 SGDLS and CDR2 YYNGEE. The CDR3 bases are TGTGCCAGCATGCCAGCGGGGGCCCGTTTACGCACAGATACGCAGTATTTT. Its translation: CASMPAGARLRTDTQYF.

This clonotype was seen many times. V and J are TRBV12-3 or TRBV12-4 and TRBJ2-1, with 16 bases matching TRBD2. The junction had 4 bases not matched to a gene; V was cut back by 6 bases and J by 2 bases. The CDR3 is made up of 17 amino acids. DNA for the CDR3: TGTGCCAGCAGGGGACTAGCGGGGGGGCGCCCCTACAATGAGCAGTTCTTC. Translated: CASRGLAGGRPYNEQFF.

This chain joins TRBV28 and TRBJ2-5, with D maybe TRBD1 (6 bases). The V and J ends lost 11 bases and 1 base respectively, with 23 bases between them. Germline loops: CDR1 MDHEN, CDR2 SYDVKM. The CDR3 consists of 16 residues. The CDR3 region is CAGNPMDRGGQETQYF. The CDR3 bases are TGTGCCGGCAACCCGATGGATCGAGGGGGCCAAGAGACCCAGTACTTC.

This clonotype was counted between two and nine times. This chain links TRBV9 with TRBJ1-2, with D hard to call. V was shortened by 4 bases and J by 2 bases, with 12 bases between the two germline ends. Germline V gene sequence: CDR1 SGDLS, CDR2 YYNGEE. The CDR3 consists of 14 residues. CDR3 amino acids: CASSPYETNYGYTF. Here the CDR3 DNA reads TGTGCCAGCAGCCCCTACGAGACCAACTATGGCTACACCTTC.

There are many counts of this clonotype. The CDR3, as DNA: TGTGCCAGCAGCCAAGAAGGGACTAGAGGGATCGGGACCCAGTACTTC. The encoded protein is CASSQEGTRGIGTQYF. The gene calls are TRBV4-2 and TRBJ2-5, with TRBD2 matching 8 bases. With V trimmed by 0 bases and J by 7 bases, 10 bases remained unmatched. CDR3 size: 16 residues. Germline CDR1 is LGHNA and CDR2 is YNFKEQ.

This clonotype occurred many times. This chain links TRBV20-1 with TRBJ2-6; a possible D gene is TRBD1 (5 bases). Between the trimmed V and J ends, which lost 3 bases and 2 bases, there was a span of 8 bases. CDR1 and CDR2 (germline): DFQATT, SNEGSKA (reference sequence). CDR3 length: 14 residues. CDR3 in DNA: TGCAGTGCTAGGACAGTTGCTGGGGCCAACGTCCTGACTTTC. It codes for CSARTVAGANVLTF.

This clonotype was observed many times. The chain uses TRBV7-2 and TRBJ2-3, with 10 positions matching TRBD2. With V trimmed by 3 bases and J by 6 bases, 6 bases remained unmatched. The CDR3 has 15 amino acids. Germline loops: CDR1 SGHTA, CDR2 FQGNSA. This chain's CDR3 is CASSFSGGAADTQYF. The CDR3 bases are TGTGCCAGCAGCTTCAGCGGGGGGGCCGCTGATACGCAGTATTTT. The complete variable domain, with remaining parts taken from reference TRBV7-2 and TRBJ2-3, reads GAGVSQSPSNKVTEKGKDVELRCDPISGHTALYWYRQSLGQGLEFLIYFQGNSAPDKSGLPSDRFSAERTGGSVSTLTIQRTQQEDSAVYLCASSFSGGAADTQYFGPGTRLTVL.